This TCR beta chain comes out of a study of breast tumors, draining lymph nodes, adjacent tissues. This clonotype has ten or more counts. Its target is unknown. In TCRdb, the multiplex PCR reads were re-called with MiXCR into one record per CDR3 protein. The top ten hold about 1.2% of the sample, which has about 300,000 distinct CDR3 sequences, 30% seen once. Germline loops: CDR1 LNHNV, CDR2 YYDKDF (reference sequence). The CDR3 loop spans 14 amino acids. Deletions cut 6 bases from V and 2 bases from J, with 14 bases between. Breast cancer patients provided tissue from their axillary draining lymph nodes. Study-level findings and limits: Luminal-like breast cancer showed significantly greater tumor-nontumor repertoire similarity than basal-like breast cancer did. Most tumor T cells seemingly derive from lymph node, then expand in tumor. Tumor repertoires ranked between lymph nodes and nontumor tissue in diversity, with V and J gene preferences. Tumor T cell lymph node origin was a supported hypothesis, not proven.

The sequence was obtained from a female donor with breast cancer. Some clones in this sample may be carry-over from other donors' samples. V and J are TRBV15 and TRBJ2-7, with D perhaps matching TRBD1 or TRBD2 (5 bases each). What was sequenced was axillary lymph node tissue. The CDR3 here is CATRDERGAYEQYF. CDR3 in DNA: TGTGCCACCAGGGATGAGAGAGGGGCCTACGAGCAGTACTTC.